Listed below are T cell receptor beta chains from one sample, sequenced in a study of cytomegalovirus exposure and HLA in healthy donors. Assay used: immunoSEQ multiplex PCR; TCRdb lists only in-frame clones, some missing. The table includes about 190,000 clones, 82% detected once. Sequenced input: PBMCs. These receptors all come from a woman between 18 and 29 years old in good health and CMV-seronegative. Both conserved end residues are part of each CDR3. The D gene is left open where the match is weak. Size tells how often a clone was seen (once, few, many) or the class of an expanded clone, and some rows leave it out.

clone_size,d_call,j_call,cdr3_length,v_call,cdr3_aa,cdr3_nt
-,-,TRBJ2-2,15,TRBV21-1,CASSKSRPNTGELFF,TGTGCCAGCAGCAAAAGCCGTCCGAACACCGGGGAGCTGTTTTTT
-,TRBD1,TRBJ1-1,12,TRBV2,CAGGTANTEAFF,TGTGCCGGGGGGACAGCCAACACTGAAGCTTTCTTT
-,-,TRBJ2-2,14,TRBV7-9,CASSLWSVPGELFF,TGTGCCAGCAGCTTATGGTCAGTCCCCGGGGAGCTGTTTTTT
-,TRBD2,TRBJ2-3,15,TRBV18,CASSPPGLATDTQYF,TGTGCCAGCTCACCTCCGGGACTAGCAACAGATACGCAGTATTTT
-,-,TRBJ1-1,14,TRBV5-1,CASSRFTENTEAFF,TGCGCCAGCAGCCGATTTACAGAGAACACTGAAGCTTTCTTT
-,TRBD2,TRBJ2-1,16,TRBV6-1,CASSEFPSGAYNEQFF,TGTGCCAGCAGTGAATTCCCTAGCGGGGCCTACAATGAGCAGTTCTTC
-,-,TRBJ1-2,14,TRBV6-5,CASTFLGENYGYTF,TGTGCCAGCACCTTTCTGGGCGAAAACTATGGCTACACCTTC
-,-,TRBJ2-3,12,TRBV7-2,CASSEGTDTQYF,TGTGCCAGCAGCGAGGGCACAGATACGCAGTATTTT
few,TRBD1,TRBJ2-6,19,TRBV28,CASSLRMGQGKAGANVLTF,TGTGCCAGCAGTTTACGGATGGGACAGGGAAAGGCTGGGGCCAACGTCCTGACTTTC
-,-,TRBJ1-1,16,TRBV7-5,CVRSLMPGITNPEAFF,TGTGTCAGAAGCTTAATGCCAGGAATTACGAATCCTGAAGCTTTCTTT
-,-,TRBJ2-7,13,TRBV19,CASSRQSSYEQYF,TGTGCCAGTAGTAGACAGAGCTCCTACGAGCAGTACTTC
-,-,TRBJ2-3,16,TRBV18,CASSVKGVTYTDTQYF,TGTGCCAGCTCAGTGAAGGGAGTTACTTACACAGATACGCAGTATTTT
-,-,TRBJ1-2,12,TRBV25-1,CASTEDRLPYTF,TGTGCCAGCACGGAGGACCGGCTCCCCTACACCTTC
-,-,TRBJ2-7,14,TRBV6-5,CASSELGATYEQYF,TGTGCCAGCAGCGAGTTGGGGGCTACCTACGAGCAGTACTTC
-,-,TRBJ1-1,13,TRBV6-1,CASTITGNTEAFF,TGTGCCAGCACTATAACAGGGAACACTGAAGCTTTCTTT
-,-,TRBJ2-1,12,TRBV2,CASRLRSDEQFF,TGTGCCAGCAGACTCCGAAGCGATGAGCAGTTCTTC
-,TRBD2,TRBJ2-3,15,TRBV15,CATSSGLAGRDTQYF,TGTGCCACCAGCAGTGGACTAGCGGGGAGAGATACGCAGTATTTT
-,TRBD1,TRBJ2-7,13,TRBV2,CASRRGQLYEQYF,TGTGCCAGCAGGAGGGGACAGCTCTACGAGCAGTACTTC
-,TRBD1,TRBJ2-2,16,TRBV9,CASSPPYRGNTGELFF,TGTGCCAGCAGCCCACCTTACAGGGGGAACACCGGGGAGCTGTTTTTT
-,TRBD2,TRBJ2-5,15,TRBV11-2,CASSLETSGEETQYF,TGTGCCAGCAGCTTAGAGACTAGCGGGGAAGAGACCCAGTACTTC
-,TRBD1,TRBJ1-3,15,TRBV11-2,CASSRTGLSGNTIYF,TGTGCCAGCAGCCGGACAGGCCTCTCTGGAAACACCATATATTTT